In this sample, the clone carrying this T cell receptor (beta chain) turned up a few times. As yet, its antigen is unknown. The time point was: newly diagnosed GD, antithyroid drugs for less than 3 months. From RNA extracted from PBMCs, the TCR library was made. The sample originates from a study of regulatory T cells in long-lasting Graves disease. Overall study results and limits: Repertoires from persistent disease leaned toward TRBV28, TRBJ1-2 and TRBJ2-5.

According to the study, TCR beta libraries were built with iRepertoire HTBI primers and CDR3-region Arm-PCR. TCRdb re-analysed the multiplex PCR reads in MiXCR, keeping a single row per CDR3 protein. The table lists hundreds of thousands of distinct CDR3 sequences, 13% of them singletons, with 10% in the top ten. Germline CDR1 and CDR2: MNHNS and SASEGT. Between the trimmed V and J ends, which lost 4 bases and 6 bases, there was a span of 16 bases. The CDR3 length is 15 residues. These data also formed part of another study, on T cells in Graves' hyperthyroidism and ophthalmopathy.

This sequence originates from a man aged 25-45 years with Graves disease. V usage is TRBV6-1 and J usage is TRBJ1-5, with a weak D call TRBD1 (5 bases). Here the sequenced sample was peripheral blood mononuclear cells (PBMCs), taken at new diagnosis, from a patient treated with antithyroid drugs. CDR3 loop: CASSVNPTGAQPQHF. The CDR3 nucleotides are TGTGCCAGCAGTGTTAATCCCACTGGGGCTCAGCCCCAGCATTTT.